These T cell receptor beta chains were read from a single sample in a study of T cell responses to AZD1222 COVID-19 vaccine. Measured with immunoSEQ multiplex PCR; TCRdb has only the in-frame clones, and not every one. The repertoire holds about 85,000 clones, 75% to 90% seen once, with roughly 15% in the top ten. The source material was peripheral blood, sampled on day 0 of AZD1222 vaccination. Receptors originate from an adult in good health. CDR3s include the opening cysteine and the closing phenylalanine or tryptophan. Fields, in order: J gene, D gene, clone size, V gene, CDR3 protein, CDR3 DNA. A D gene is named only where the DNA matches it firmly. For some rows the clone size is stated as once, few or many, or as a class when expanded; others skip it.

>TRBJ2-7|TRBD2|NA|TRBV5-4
CASSTGGLAGGGEQYF
TGTGCCAGCAGCACAGGGGGTCTAGCGGGAGGGGGCGAGCAGTACTTC
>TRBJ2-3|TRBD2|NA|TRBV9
CASSGRLASETDTQYF
TGTGCCAGCAGCGGACGACTAGCAAGTGAGACAGATACGCAGTATTTT
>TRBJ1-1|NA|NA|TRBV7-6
CASSLQVNTEAFF
TGTGCCAGCAGCTTACAGGTGAACACTGAAGCTTTCTTT
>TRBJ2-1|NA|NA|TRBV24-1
CATSDPLLHEQFF
TGTGCCACCAGTGACCCTCTCTTGCATGAGCAGTTCTTC
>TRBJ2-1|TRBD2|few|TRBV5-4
CASSPGTSGTLEQFF
TGTGCCAGCAGCCCGGGGACTAGCGGGACCCTTGAGCAGTTCTTC
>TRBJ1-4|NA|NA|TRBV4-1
CASSQDLFHEGDEKLFF
TGCGCCAGCAGCCAAGATTTGTTCCACGAGGGCGATGAAAAACTGTTTTTT
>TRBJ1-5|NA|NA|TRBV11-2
CASSLRGSINQPQHF
TGTGCCAGCAGCCTCCGCGGCAGTATTAATCAGCCCCAGCATTTT
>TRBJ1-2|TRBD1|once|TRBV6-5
CASRIGQGLNYGYTF
TGTGCCAGCAGGATAGGACAGGGACTTAACTATGGCTACACCTTC
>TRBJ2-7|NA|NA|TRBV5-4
CASSLPGKTFYEQYF
TGTGCCAGCAGCTTGCCAGGGAAAACCTTCTACGAGCAGTACTTC
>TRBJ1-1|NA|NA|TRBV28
CASNPPRNREGTEAFF
TGTGCCAGCAACCCCCCAAGGAACAGGGAAGGCACTGAAGCTTTCTTT
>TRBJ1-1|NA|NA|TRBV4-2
CASSQDFEQVNTEAFF
TGTGCCAGCAGCCAAGATTTTGAACAGGTGAACACTGAAGCTTTCTTT
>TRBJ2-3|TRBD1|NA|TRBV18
CASSPPGQSTDTQYF
TGTGCCAGCTCACCACCGGGACAGAGCACAGATACGCAGTATTTT
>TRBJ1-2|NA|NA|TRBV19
CASNDRTREGYTF
TGTGCCAGTAATGACAGGACCAGAGAAGGCTACACCTTC
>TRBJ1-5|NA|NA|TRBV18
CASSPTGNQPQHF
TGTGCCAGCTCTCCAACAGGGAATCAGCCCCAGCATTTT
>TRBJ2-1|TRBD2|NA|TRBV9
CASSVFAGGSYEQFF
TGTGCCAGCAGCGTTTTTGCGGGAGGGTCTTATGAGCAGTTCTTC
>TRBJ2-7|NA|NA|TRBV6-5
CASILTGKEQYF
TGTGCCAGCATTTTAACAGGGAAAGAGCAGTACTTC
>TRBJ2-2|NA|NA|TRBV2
CASTILGGTGELFF
TGTGCCAGCACTATACTAGGAGGGACCGGGGAGCTGTTTTTT
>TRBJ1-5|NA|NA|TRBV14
CASSQSGGDQPQHF
TGTGCCAGCAGCCAATCCGGGGGGGATCAGCCCCAGCATTTT
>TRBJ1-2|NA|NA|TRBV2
CASTLLYGYTF
TGTGCCAGCACCCTTCTTTATGGCTACACCTTC
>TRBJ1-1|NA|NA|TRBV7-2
CASSLTLMNTEAFF
TGTGCCAGCAGCTTGACGCTGATGAACACTGAAGCTTTCTTT
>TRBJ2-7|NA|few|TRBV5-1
CASSDPYEQYF
TGCGCCAGCAGCGATCCCTACGAGCAGTACTTC
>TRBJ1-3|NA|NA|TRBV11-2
CASSPAGNTIYF
TGTGCCAGCAGCCCCGCCGGAAACACCATATATTTT
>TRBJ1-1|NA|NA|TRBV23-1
CASRVRKRNTEAFF
TGCGCCAGCCGAGTTAGGAAGAGGAACACTGAAGCTTTCTTT
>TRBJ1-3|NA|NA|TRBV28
CASQDPVTGNTIYF
TGTGCCAGCCAGGACCCGGTAACTGGAAACACCATATATTTT
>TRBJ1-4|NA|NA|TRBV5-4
CASSIKTAYNEKLFF
TGTGCCAGCAGCATAAAGACGGCTTATAATGAAAAACTGTTTTTT
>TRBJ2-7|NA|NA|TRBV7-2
CASSLGGQGGGEQYF
TGTGCCAGCAGCTTAGGGGGGCAGGGGGGAGGTGAGCAGTACTTC
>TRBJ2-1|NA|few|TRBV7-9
CASSSPLHNEQFF
TGTGCCAGCAGCTCCCCCTTGCACAATGAGCAGTTCTTC
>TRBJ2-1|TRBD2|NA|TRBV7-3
CASSPQGGSRSNEQFF
TGTGCCAGCAGCCCCCAGGGCGGGAGTAGGTCCAATGAGCAGTTCTTC
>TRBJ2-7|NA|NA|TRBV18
CASSPIQGRNEQYF
TGTGCCAGCTCACCAATTCAGGGGAGGAACGAGCAGTACTTC
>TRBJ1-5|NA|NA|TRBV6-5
CASKTLTGYNQPQHF
TGTGCCAGCAAAACCTTGACAGGCTACAATCAGCCCCAGCATTTT
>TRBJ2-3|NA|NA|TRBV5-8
CASSPDPGQNPTDTQYF
TGTGCCAGCAGCCCCGACCCAGGACAGAACCCCACAGATACGCAGTATTTT
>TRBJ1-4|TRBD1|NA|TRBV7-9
CAASVPGTGDSTNEKLFF
TGTGCCGCTAGCGTGCCCGGGACAGGGGATAGCACTAATGAAAAACTGTTTTTT
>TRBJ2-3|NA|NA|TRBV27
CASSFGGSIPDTQYF
TGTGCCAGCAGTTTTGGGGGGAGTATCCCAGATACGCAGTATTTT
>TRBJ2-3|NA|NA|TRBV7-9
CASSLLGGTDTQYF
TGTGCCAGCAGCTTATTGGGGGGCACAGATACGCAGTATTTT
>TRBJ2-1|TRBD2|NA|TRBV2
CASSDRLAGYNEQFF
TGTGCCAGCAGTGATCGCCTAGCGGGGTACAATGAGCAGTTCTTC
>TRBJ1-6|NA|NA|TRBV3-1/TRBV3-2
CASSQVSRSPLHF
TGTGCCAGCAGCCAAGTATCGCGATCACCCCTCCACTTT
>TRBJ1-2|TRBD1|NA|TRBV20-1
CSADRGGGYTF
TGCAGTGCCGACAGGGGTGGCGGCTACACCTTC
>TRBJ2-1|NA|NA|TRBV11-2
CASLGLSSYNEQFF
TGTGCCAGTCTTGGACTAAGCTCCTACAATGAGCAGTTCTTC
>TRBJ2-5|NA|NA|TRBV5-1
CASSWRETQYF
TGCGCCAGCAGCTGGAGGGAGACCCAGTACTTC
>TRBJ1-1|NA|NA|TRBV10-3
CAISKRGTEAFF
TGTGCCATCAGTAAACGTGGCACTGAAGCTTTCTTT
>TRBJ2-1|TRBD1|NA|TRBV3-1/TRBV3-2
CASSQGPGGAYRNEQFF
TGTGCCAGCAGCCAAGGACCAGGGGGCGCGTATCGGAATGAGCAGTTCTTC
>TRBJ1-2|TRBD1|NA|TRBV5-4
CASSFKTGDNGYTF
TGTGCCAGCAGCTTTAAAACAGGGGATAATGGCTACACCTTC
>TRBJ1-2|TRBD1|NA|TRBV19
CASSTLQGLNYGYTF
TGTGCCAGTAGTACTCTACAGGGGCTCAACTATGGCTACACCTTC
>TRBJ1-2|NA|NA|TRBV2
CASSEPAYGYTF
TGTGCCAGCAGTGAACCAGCCTATGGCTACACCTTC
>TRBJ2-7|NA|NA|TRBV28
CASSFSLASSFFTYEQYF
TGTGCCAGCAGTTTTTCTTTGGCTAGCTCGTTTTTCACCTACGAGCAGTACTTC
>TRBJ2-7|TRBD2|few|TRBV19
CASSVGLAGGPRSYEQYF
TGTGCCAGTAGTGTAGGACTAGCGGGAGGGCCACGGTCCTACGAGCAGTACTTC
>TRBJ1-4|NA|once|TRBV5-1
CASSFQGPNEKLFF
TGCGCCAGCAGCTTCCAGGGGCCTAATGAAAAACTGTTTTTT
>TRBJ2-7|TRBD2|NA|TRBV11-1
CASRIGLAGVYEQYF
TGTGCCAGCAGAATTGGACTAGCGGGAGTCTACGAGCAGTACTTC
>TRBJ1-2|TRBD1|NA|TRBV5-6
CASRTRQGAYDNYGYTF
TGTGCCAGCAGGACCAGACAGGGGGCGTATGATAACTATGGCTACACCTTC
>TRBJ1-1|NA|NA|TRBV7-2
CASSLVLNTEAFF
TGTGCCAGCAGCTTAGTTTTGAACACTGAAGCTTTCTTT
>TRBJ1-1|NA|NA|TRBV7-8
CASSLGGGREAFF
TGTGCCAGCAGCTTAGGGGGCGGGCGTGAAGCTTTCTTT
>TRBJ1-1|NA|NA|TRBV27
CASRDTGTTEAFF
TGTGCCAGCAGGGATACAGGGACCACTGAAGCTTTCTTT
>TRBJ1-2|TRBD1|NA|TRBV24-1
CATSDPKTGAGYTF
TGTGCCACCAGTGATCCCAAGACAGGGGCAGGCTACACCTTC
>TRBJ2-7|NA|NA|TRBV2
CASSEPNYEQYF
TGTGCCAGCAGTGAACCCAATTACGAGCAGTACTTC